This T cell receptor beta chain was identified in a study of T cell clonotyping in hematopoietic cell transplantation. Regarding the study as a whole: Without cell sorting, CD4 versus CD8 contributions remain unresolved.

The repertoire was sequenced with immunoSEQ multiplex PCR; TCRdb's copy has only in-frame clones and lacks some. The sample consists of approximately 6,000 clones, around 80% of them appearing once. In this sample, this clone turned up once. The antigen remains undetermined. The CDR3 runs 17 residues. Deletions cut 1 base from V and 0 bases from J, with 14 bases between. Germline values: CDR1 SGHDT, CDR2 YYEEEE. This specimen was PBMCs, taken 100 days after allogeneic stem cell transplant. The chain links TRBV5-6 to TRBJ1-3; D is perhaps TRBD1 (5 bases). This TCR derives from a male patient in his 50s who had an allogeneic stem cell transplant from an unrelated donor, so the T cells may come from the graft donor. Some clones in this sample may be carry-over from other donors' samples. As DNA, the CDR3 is TGTGCCAGCAGCTTGTATCGGGACCTCCACTCTGGAAACACCATATATTTT. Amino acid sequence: CASSLYRDLHSGNTIYF.